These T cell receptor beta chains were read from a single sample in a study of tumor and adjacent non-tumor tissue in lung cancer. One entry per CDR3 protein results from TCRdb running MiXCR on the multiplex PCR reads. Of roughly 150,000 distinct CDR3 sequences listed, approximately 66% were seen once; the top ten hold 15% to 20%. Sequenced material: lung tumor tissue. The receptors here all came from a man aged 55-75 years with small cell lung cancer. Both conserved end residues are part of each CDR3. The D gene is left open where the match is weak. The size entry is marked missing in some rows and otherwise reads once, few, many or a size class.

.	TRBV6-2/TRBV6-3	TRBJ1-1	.	TGTGCCAGCAGTCCATGGGGAATGATCTACAATGAAGCTTTCTTT	CASSPWGMIYNEAFF
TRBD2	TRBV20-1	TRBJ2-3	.	TGCAATGCTAGTTCAGCGGGAGGGTTTACAGATACGCAGTATTTT	CNASSAGGFTDTQYF
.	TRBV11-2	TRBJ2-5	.	TGTGTCAGCAGCGACCAGGAGACACAGTACTTC	CVSSDQETQYF
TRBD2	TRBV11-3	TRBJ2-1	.	TGTGCCAGCAGCTCGGAACCAGCGGGAGGGCCCTACGATGAGCAGTTCTTC	CASSSEPAGGPYDEQFF
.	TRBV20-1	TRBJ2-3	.	TGCAGTGCTAGAGATAAGGCGGGACTTGGGACAGATACGCAGTATTTT	CSARDKAGLGTDTQYF
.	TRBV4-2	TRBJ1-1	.	TGTGCCAGCAGGCTCCCGGAGAACACTGAAGCCTTCTTT	CASRLPENTEAFF
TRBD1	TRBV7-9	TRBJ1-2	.	TGTGCCAGCAGCCGCTTGGTGACAGGGATGGCCTATGGCTACACCTTC	CASSRLVTGMAYGYTF
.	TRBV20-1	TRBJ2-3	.	TGCAGTGCTAGGAGGGGCGGGAAGACAGATACGCGGTATTTT	CSARRGGKTDTRYF
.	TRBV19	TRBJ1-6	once	TGTGCCAGTAGAGAGTTCTCAACCTATAATTCACCCCTCCACTTT	CASREFSTYNSPLHF
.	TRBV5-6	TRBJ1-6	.	TGTGCCAGCAGCTTGGGTGGGTCAACTCTCCACTTT	CASSLGGSTLHF
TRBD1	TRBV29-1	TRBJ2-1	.	TGCAGCACTAGGGACAGAAAGACGGAGGCGGCTGAGCAGTTCTTC	CSTRDRKTEAAEQFF
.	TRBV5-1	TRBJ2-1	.	TGCGCCAGCAGGGAGATGGGAGTAAAGAATGAGCAGTTCTTC	CASREMGVKNEQFF
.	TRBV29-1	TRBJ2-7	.	TGCAGAGTTGAAGATTCGGGGACTCCGTCCTACGAGCAGTACTTC	CRVEDSGTPSYEQYF
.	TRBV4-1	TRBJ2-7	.	TGCACCAACAGCCGCCGCCCCCAGACAGGAATCTCCTACGAGCAGTACTTC	CTNSRRPQTGISYEQYF
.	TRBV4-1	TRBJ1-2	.	TGCGCCAGCTGCCCAGGAGGATATGGGGCGGGTGGCTACACCTTC	CASCPGGYGAGGYTF
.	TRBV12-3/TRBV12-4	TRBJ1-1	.	TGTGCCATTAGTCCCTATTTCATAGGCACTGAAGCTTTCTTT	CAISPYFIGTEAFF
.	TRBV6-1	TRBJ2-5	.	TGTGCCAGCACACGGACAGAGGGAGAGACCCAGTACTTC	CASTRTEGETQYF
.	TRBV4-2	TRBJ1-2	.	TGTGCCAGCAGCCAAGGTTCAGAGTTGACCTCTTTTAACTATGGCTACACCTTC	CASSQGSELTSFNYGYTF
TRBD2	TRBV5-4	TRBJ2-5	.	TGTGACAGCAGCTTACTAGCGGCCAAGCAAGAGACCCAGTACTTC	CDSSLLAAKQETQYF
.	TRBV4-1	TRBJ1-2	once	TGCGCCAGCAGCCCAACCATCTGGGGCCCCCTAAACTATGGCTGCACCTTC	CASSPTIWGPLNYGCTF
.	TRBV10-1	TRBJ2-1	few	TGCGCCAGCTCAGCTCGTAGCTCCTACAATGAGCAGTTCTTC	CASSARSSYNEQFF
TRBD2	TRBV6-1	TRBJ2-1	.	TGTGCCAGCAGTGAACAGCTAGCGGGAGGGTTATGGGAGCAGTTCTTC	CASSEQLAGGLWEQFF
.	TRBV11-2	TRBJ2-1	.	TGTGCCAGCAGCCAGGACTCCTGCAATGAGCAGTTCTTC	CASSQDSCNEQFF
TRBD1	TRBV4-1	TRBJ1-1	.	TGCGCCAGCAGCTCTCGACAGGGAACGAACACTGAAGCTTTCTTT	CASSSRQGTNTEAFF
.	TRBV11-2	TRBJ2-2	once	TGTGCCAGCAGCCTACGGCCCTTAGGCGTGGAGCTGTTTTTT	CASSLRPLGVELFF
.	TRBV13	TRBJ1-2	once	TGTACCAGCAGTTTAGGGTACTATGGCTACATCTTC	CTSSLGYYGYIF
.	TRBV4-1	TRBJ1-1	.	TGCGCCAGCAGCCAAGACCCAGGGACTATAGCTTTCTTT	CASSQDPGTIAFF
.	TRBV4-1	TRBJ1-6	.	TGCGCCAGCAGCAGCGGGAGCCGCGGATCACCCTTCCACTTT	CASSSGSRGSPFHF
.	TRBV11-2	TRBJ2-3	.	TGTGCCAGCAGCTTGCTTGCAGTATTT	CASSLLAVF
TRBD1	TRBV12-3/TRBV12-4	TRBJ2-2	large	TGTGCCAGCAGTTTCTCTGGGACAGACACCGGGGAGCTGTTTTTT	CASSFSGTDTGELFF
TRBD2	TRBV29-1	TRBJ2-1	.	TGCAGCCTCTTGGTTGCTAGCGGCGCCTACAATGAGCAGTTCTTC	CSLLVASGAYNEQFF
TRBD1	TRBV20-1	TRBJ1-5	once	TGCAGTGCCAGACGGACAGGGTCAGATCAGCCCCGGCATTTT	CSARRTGSDQPRHF
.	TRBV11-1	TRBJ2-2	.	TGTGCCAGCATCGGGAGATCAAACACCGGGGAGCTATTTTTT	CASIGRSNTGELFF
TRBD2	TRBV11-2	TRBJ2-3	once	TGTGCCAGCGGCTCCCGGGGCAGCGGGATGGGGACAGATACGCAGTATTTT	CASGSRGSGMGTDTQYF
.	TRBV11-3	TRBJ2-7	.	TGTGCCAGCAACTTTAGCGCGGACAGCCCCACTGTCTACGAGCAGTACTTC	CASNFSADSPTVYEQYF
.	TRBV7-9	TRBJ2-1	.	TGTGCCAGCAGCTTAGGGGGTTCGGGCATCTACAGCGAGCAGTTCTTC	CASSLGGSGIYSEQFF
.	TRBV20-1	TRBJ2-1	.	TGCAGTGCTAGGCCTCAGGGGCGGGGCTCCTACAATGAGCAGTTCTTC	CSARPQGRGSYNEQFF